One T cell receptor (beta chain) is described in this entry. The data were obtained in a study of shared clonotypes between healthy human individuals. The length of the CDR3 is 14 residues. V was cut by 1 base and J by 7 bases, with 14 bases left in between. Germline V CDR1 and CDR2: SGHAT, FQNNGV. Assay: immunoSEQ multiplex PCR; the TCRdb copy retains only in-frame clones and omits some. The table shows some 2,000,000 clones, with approximately 94% occurring only once. The receptor was derived from a man aged 18 to 29 in good health. Sequencing was done on a sample of naive CD4+ T cells sorted from blood. The subset denotes: CD45RA+ positively selected. This sequence joins TRBV11-2 and TRBJ2-7; no reliable D call. CDR3: CASSLVSGSMEQYF. Written as DNA, the CDR3 is TGTGCCAGCAGCTTAGTATCAGGATCCATGGAGCAGTACTTC.